This passage covers 20 T cell receptor beta chains from one sample sequenced in a study of blood T cell repertoires in COVID-19. Profiled with immunoSEQ multiplex PCR; TCRdb holds only in-frame clones, not every one. This table has tens of thousands of clones, 82% appearing once. Sequencing input: peripheral blood. The receptors derive from a man aged 55 to 69 with acute or convalescent COVID-19.

The chain is built from TRBV24-1 and TRBJ1-5; a weak D match, TRBD1 (5 bases). Germline V gives CDR1 KGHDR, CDR2 SFDVKD. V lost 5 bases, J lost 3 bases, and 10 bases lay in between. This CDR3 comprises 14 residues. CDR3 in amino acids: CATSGAGPNQPQHF. DNA of the CDR3: TGTGCCACCAGTGGGGCAGGGCCCAATCAGCCCCAGCATTTT.

This chain joins TRBV27 and TRBJ2-1; TRBD1 matches 9 bases. The V and J ends lost 7 bases and 10 bases, in that order; junction bases with no gene match: 14. This CDR3 is built from 15 residues. From germline, CDR1 is MNHEY and CDR2 SMNVEV (reference sequence). The chain's CDR3 is CASTSRGTGSREQFF. The CDR3, as DNA: TGTGCCAGCACCTCCAGGGGGACAGGGTCTAGGGAGCAGTTCTTC.

This chain uses TRBV7-2 with TRBJ1-1, with D possibly being TRBD1 (5 bases). Between the trimmed V and J ends, which lost 6 bases and 7 bases, there was a span of 15 bases. The CDR3 length is 13 residues. Germline V CDR1 and CDR2: SGHTA, FQGNSA. The CDR3 region is CASSFSAGGEAFF. DNA of the CDR3: TGTGCCAGCAGTTTCTCAGCGGGGGGTGAAGCTTTCTTT.

V usage is TRBV28 and J usage is TRBJ2-2; the match to TRBD1 covers 8 bases. The CDR3 runs 15 residues. Trimming took 8 bases from V and 4 from J; bases not matched to a gene: 9. Germline values: CDR1 MDHEN, CDR2 SYDVKM. The DNA of the CDR3 is TGTGCCAGCCAAATGGACAGGGCCGGCACCGGGGAGCTGTTTTTT. The encoded protein is CASQMDRAGTGELFF.

The CDR3 region is CASSLAVGGGEQFF. In nucleotides, the CDR3 is TGCGCCAGCAGCTTGGCCGTTGGGGGAGGTGAGCAGTTCTTC. The chain recombines TRBV5-1 with TRBJ2-1; D is perhaps TRBD2 (6 bases). The CDR3 is made up of 14 amino acids. V was cut by 0 bases and J by 9 bases, with 13 bases left in between. Per the germline V gene, CDR1 is SGHRS and CDR2 is YFSETQ.

DNA of the CDR3: TGTGCCAGCTCACAGCGGGGGGACCAAGAGACCCAGTACTTC. Its translation is CASSQRGDQETQYF. J is TRBJ2-5 and V is TRBV18; TRBD2 aligns across 9 bases. This CDR3 contains 14 residues. Trimming cost V 4 bases and J 0 bases; bases outside gene matches: 0. Germline assignment: CDR1 KGHSH and CDR2 LQKENI.

This clone was recorded only once. The V and J genes are TRBV19 and TRBJ2-7; TRBD1 is a possible D gene (5 bases). Germline CDR1 LNHDA, CDR2 SQIVND (reference sequence). This CDR3 spans 16 amino acids. The germline V and J ends were trimmed by 4 bases and 4 bases, with 20 bases remaining between them. Written as DNA, the CDR3 is TGTGCCAGTAGTACCGGACATGCGGAGCCCTCATACGAGCAGTACTTC. Amino acid sequence: CASSTGHAEPSYEQYF.

This clone was observed once. The J gene is TRBJ2-5, the V gene TRBV5-1; possibly TRBD2 for D (5 bases). Germline CDR1 is SGHRS and CDR2 is YFSETQ. The V end lost 4 bases, the J end lost 4 bases, and 5 bases lay between the germline ends. This CDR3 spans 11 amino acids. The CDR3 nucleotides are TGCGCCAGCAGCGAGGGAGAGACCCAGTACTTC. Encoded protein: CASSEGETQYF.

V usage is TRBV27 and J usage is TRBJ2-7; 10 positions match TRBD2. Unmatched junction bases numbered 8, after V lost 3 bases and J lost 6 bases. The CDR3 sequence is 15 residues long. Germline V gene sequence: CDR1 MNHEY, CDR2 SMNVEV (reference sequence). The CDR3 reads CASSFGLAGVVEQYF. CDR3 nucleotide sequence: TGTGCCAGCAGTTTCGGGCTAGCGGGAGTGGTCGAGCAGTACTTC.

This clone has a handful of counts. The rearrangement uses TRBV28 and TRBJ1-6, with D possibly being TRBD1 (5 bases). V gave up 3 bases and J gave up 10 bases, with 16 bases separating them. The germline gives CDR1 MDHEN, CDR2 SYDVKM. The CDR3 loop spans 15 amino acids. The CDR3 loop reads CASSFVARASSPLHF. The CDR3 DNA reads as TGTGCCAGCAGTTTTGTCGCCAGGGCGTCGTCACCCCTCCACTTT.

The chain employs TRBV6-2 or TRBV6-3 and TRBJ1-4; D is perhaps TRBD1 (5 bases). This CDR3 comprises 14 residues. V was cut by 4 bases and J by 8 bases, with 14 bases left in between. In germline, CDR1 is MNHEY, CDR2 SVGEGT. Here the CDR3 reads CASSSAGAGEKLFF. DNA of the CDR3: TGTGCCAGCAGTTCCGCCGGGGCGGGAGAAAAACTGTTTTTT.

The chain couples TRBV7-2 to TRBJ2-5, with 12 bases matching TRBD1. This CDR3 is built from 14 residues. Germline CDR1 SGHTA, CDR2 FQGNSA. J gave up 6 bases and V 5 bases, and 4 bases lay outside the gene matches. The DNA of the CDR3 is TGTGCCAGCAGCACGGGACAGGGGGCAAAGACCCAGTACTTC. Its translation is CASSTGQGAKTQYF. The full variable domain, completed using reference TRBV7-2 and TRBJ2-5, is GAGVSQSPSNKVTEKGKDVELRCDPISGHTALYWYRQSLGQGLEFLIYFQGNSAPDKSGLPSDRFSAERTGGSVSTLTIQRTQQEDSAVYLCASSTGQGAKTQYFGPGTRLLVL.

CDR3 protein: CASRETRAAGELFF. The DNA of the CDR3 is TGTGCCAGCAGAGAGACTAGGGCGGCCGGGGAGCTGTTTTTT. The V call is TRBV28, the J call TRBJ2-2; D perhaps matches TRBD2 (6 bases). Germline CDR1 is MDHEN and CDR2 is SYDVKM. This CDR3 region has 14 residues. V was shortened by 6 bases and J by 6 bases, with 14 bases between the two germline ends. Drawing the rest from reference TRBV28 and TRBJ2-2, the complete variable domain is DVKVTQSSRYLVKRTGEKVFLECVQDMDHENMFWYRQDPGLGLRLIYFSYDVKMKEKGDIPEGYSVSREKKERFSLILESASTNQTSMYLCASRETRAAGELFFGEGSRLTVL.

The rearrangement links TRBV6-1 to TRBJ1-3; D uncertain. Trimming shortened V by 3 bases and J by 8 bases, and 11 bases separated the two germline ends. The CDR3 runs 13 residues. Germline V gene data show CDR1 as MNHNS and CDR2 as SASEGT. As DNA, the CDR3 is TGTGCCAGCAGTGACGAAGCAGGTCACACCATATATTTT. Translated: CASSDEAGHTIYF.

The J gene is TRBJ2-3, the V gene TRBV7-2; 10 bases match TRBD2. The V and J ends lost 3 bases and 2 bases, in that order; junction bases with no gene match: 5. The CDR3 sequence is 16 residues long. From germline, CDR1 is SGHTA and CDR2 FQGNSA. CDR3 loop: CASSFLAGAYTDTQYF. Written as DNA, the CDR3 is TGTGCCAGCAGCTTCCTAGCGGGGGCCTACACAGATACGCAGTATTTT.

This clone came up once. V is TRBV7-9 and J is TRBJ1-2, with 8 bases fitting TRBD1. V dropped 4 bases and J dropped 7; count of bases not matched to a gene: 5. Germline V gives CDR1 SEHNR, CDR2 FQNEAQ (reference sequence). This CDR3 contains 13 residues. Here the CDR3 reads CASSSQGGAGYTF. The DNA of the CDR3 is TGTGCCAGCAGCTCACAGGGGGGAGCTGGCTACACCTTC.

The gene calls are TRBV9 and TRBJ2-3; 14 positions match TRBD2. The CDR3 length is 19 residues. Trimming took 3 bases from V and 1 from J; bases not matched to a gene: 10. Germline-derived CDR1 and CDR2 are SGDLS and YYNGEE. The CDR3 loop reads CASSEGRTSGGRGTDTQYF. The CDR3 DNA reads as TGTGCCAGCAGCGAGGGGCGGACTAGCGGGGGGAGGGGCACAGATACGCAGTATTTT.

The chain recombines TRBV28 with TRBJ1-5; D may be TRBD1 (6 bases). The length of the CDR3 is 16 residues. From germline, CDR1 is MDHEN and CDR2 SYDVKM. V gave up 5 bases and J gave up 0 bases, with 14 bases separating them. The CDR3 nucleotides read TGTGCCAGCAGTCGGATCAGGGGATATAGCAATCAGCCCCAGCATTTT. This gives the protein CASSRIRGYSNQPQHF.

CDR3 DNA: TGCGCCAGCAGCTTGGGCTATACGTCAGGACTGCCTGGGGCCAACGTCCTGACTTTC. As protein: CASSLGYTSGLPGANVLTF. This chain joins TRBV5-1 and TRBJ2-6; tentatively, D is TRBD2 (5 bases). Trimming stripped 0 bases from V and 2 bases from J, with 18 bases between. Germline V lookup: CDR1 SGHRS, CDR2 YFSETQ. The CDR3 is 19 amino acids.

The chain uses TRBV5-1 and TRBJ2-7; D call uncertain. Trimming stripped 0 bases from V and 1 base from J, with 8 bases between. Germline CDR1 and CDR2: SGHRS and YFSETQ. This CDR3 is 14 amino acids long. The CDR3, as DNA: TGCGCCAGCAGCTTGGAATCCGGGTCCTACGAGCAGTACTTC. This gives the protein CASSLESGSYEQYF.